Each of the 17 T cell receptor beta chains below was sequenced from the same sample in a study of cytomegalovirus exposure and HLA in healthy donors. PCR employed 60 Vbeta and 13 Jbeta primers. Assay used: immunoSEQ multiplex PCR; TCRdb lists only in-frame clones, some missing. The sample's table shows roughly 80,000 clones. Input material: PBMCs. The receptors were sampled from a man aged 45-65 years in good health and CMV-seropositive.

The V and J genes are TRBV5-1 and TRBJ1-1; TRBD1 matches at 7 bases. Unmatched junction bases numbered 7, after V lost 4 bases and J lost 4 bases. This CDR3 is 14 amino acids long. CDR1 and CDR2 (germline): SGHRS, YFSETQ. The CDR3 region is CASSLQGGGTEAFF. The CDR3 DNA reads TGCGCCAGCAGCCTGCAGGGGGGAGGCACTGAAGCTTTCTTT. The full variable domain, completed using reference TRBV5-1 and TRBJ1-1, is KAGVTQTPRYLIKTRGQQVTLSCSPISGHRSVSWYQQTPGQGLQFLFEYFSETQRNKGNFPGRFSGRQFSNSRSEMNVSTLELGDSALYLCASSLQGGGTEAFFGQGTRLTVV.

The CDR3 loop is CASSLAVGLMNTEAFF. Written as DNA, the CDR3 is TGCGCCAGCAGCTTGGCCGTAGGACTTATGAACACTGAAGCTTTCTTT. V usage is TRBV5-1 and J usage is TRBJ1-1; no clear D gene. The CDR3 extends over 16 amino acids. Germline V lookup: CDR1 SGHRS, CDR2 YFSETQ. V dropped 0 bases and J dropped 0 bases, with 12 bases sitting between them.

The V call is TRBV29-1, the J call TRBJ2-1; possibly TRBD1 for D (6 bases). The CDR3 runs to 13 residues. V lost 4 bases, J lost 2 bases, and 9 bases lay in between. Germline CDR1 and CDR2: SQVTM and ANQGSEA. CDR3 protein: CSVGQGPYNEQFF. DNA of the CDR3: TGCAGCGTTGGGCAGGGGCCCTACAATGAGCAGTTCTTC.

The J gene is TRBJ2-5, the V gene TRBV5-1; 9 bases line up with TRBD1. This CDR3 is 16 amino acids long. V was pared by 2 bases and J by 1 base, with 6 bases of the junction left unmatched. Per the germline V gene, CDR1 is SGHRS and CDR2 is YFSETQ. This CDR3 reads CASSFLDRGPQETQYF. The CDR3 DNA reads as TGCGCCAGCAGCTTTCTGGACAGGGGACCCCAAGAGACCCAGTACTTC.

The genes are TRBV7-2 and TRBJ2-3; the match to TRBD2 covers 8 bases. The V and J ends lost 3 bases and 4 bases, in that order; junction bases with no gene match: 15. The CDR3 spans 18 residues. From germline, CDR1 is SGHTA and CDR2 FQGNSA. The CDR3 nucleotides read TGTGCCAGCAGCTTGGCTCCTAGTGCGGGGGGTAACCCAGATACGCAGTATTTT. This translates into CASSLAPSAGGNPDTQYF.

CDR3: CASSHDRVWTEAFF. In DNA form, the CDR3 reads TGTGCCAGTAGTCATGACAGGGTGTGGACTGAAGCTTTCTTT. The rearrangement uses TRBV19 and TRBJ1-1; 7 bases fit TRBD1. The germline CDR1 and CDR2 sequences are LNHDA and SQIVND (reference sequence). With 5 bases clipped from V and 5 bases from J, the junction kept 8 bases outside the gene matches. The CDR3 has 14 amino acids.

The chain recombines TRBV7-8 with TRBJ1-5, with 9 bases aligning to TRBD1. The germline gives CDR1 SGHVS, CDR2 FQNEAQ. After removal of 5 bases from V and 1 base from J, the junction contained 9 bases not matched to a gene. This CDR3 has 17 amino acids. The CDR3 protein is CASSPGYRGPSNQPQHF. The CDR3 region has the DNA TGTGCCAGCAGCCCCGGGTACAGGGGGCCGAGCAATCAGCCCCAGCATTTT. Looking up the rest from reference TRBV7-8 and TRBJ1-5 gives the full variable domain: GAGVSQSPRYKVAKRGQDVALRCDPISGHVSLFWYQQALGQGPEFLTYFQNEAQLDKSGLPSDRFFAERPEGSVSTLKIQRTQQEDSAVYLCASSPGYRGPSNQPQHFGDGTRLSIL.

V gene TRBV19 combines with J gene TRBJ1-4; a possible D gene is TRBD1 (6 bases). Germline CDR1 is LNHDA and CDR2 is SQIVND (reference sequence). This CDR3 is built from 15 residues. V was trimmed by 5 bases and J by 8 bases, leaving 18 bases between them. The CDR3 DNA reads TGTGCCAGTAGTTCCAGAGGGGACAATCGGGAAAAACTGTTTTTT. Encoded protein: CASSSRGDNREKLFF.

CDR3 DNA: TGTGCCAGCAGCCCAATCGGGGTTATGCCGGATACGCAGTATTTT. The encoded protein is CASSPIGVMPDTQYF. V and J are TRBV9 and TRBJ2-3; D might be TRBD2 (5 bases). V lost 4 bases to trimming and J lost 6 bases, with 18 bases between them. Germline V gene data show CDR1 as SGDLS and CDR2 as YYNGEE. This CDR3 is built from 15 residues.

The J gene is TRBJ1-5, the V gene TRBV6-5, with D maybe TRBD1 (6 bases). The CDR3 has 13 residues. Trimming took 5 bases from V and 5 from J, leaving 10 bases between them. The germline gives CDR1 MNHEY, CDR2 SVGAGI. CDR3 residues: CASSSRGDQPQHF. For the CDR3, the DNA is TGTGCCAGCAGTAGCAGGGGAGATCAGCCCCAGCATTTT.

The V call is TRBV27, the J call TRBJ2-7, with D possibly matching TRBD1 (6 bases). V lost 7 bases, J lost 5 bases, and 18 bases lay in between. The CDR3 is 14 amino acids. Looked up from germline, CDR1 is MNHEY and CDR2 is SMNVEV (reference sequence). The CDR3 loop is CASNPGHLPHEQYF. CDR3 nucleotides: TGTGCCAGCAATCCGGGACACCTTCCGCACGAGCAGTACTTC.

This clone is deemed medium-sized by its frequency. This sample also contains other DNA sequences that code for the same CDR3. The chain employs TRBV2 and TRBJ1-2; 7 bases map to TRBD1. Germline V gene data show CDR1 as SNHLY and CDR2 as FYNNEI. Unmatched junction bases numbered 7, after V lost 4 bases and J lost 5 bases. The CDR3 spans 14 residues. CDR3 protein: CASSVDSRGYGYTF. CDR3 nucleotide sequence: TGTGCCAGCAGTGTCGATTCCAGGGGGTATGGCTACACCTTC.

The chain employs TRBV28 and TRBJ1-3, with 7 bases that match TRBD1. V trimming: 6 bases; J trimming: 4 bases; junction bases outside the gene matches: 3. This CDR3 has 13 amino acids. Germline lookup yields CDR1 MDHEN and CDR2 SYDVKM. CDR3 sequence reads: CASRVGQGNTIYF. CDR3 DNA: TGTGCCAGCAGAGTGGGACAGGGAAACACCATATATTTT.

The chain recombines TRBV5-1 with TRBJ1-1; D is uncertain. Germline CDR1 is SGHRS and CDR2 is YFSETQ. V was trimmed by 0 bases and J by 7 bases, leaving 13 bases between them. CDR3 length: 14 residues. CDR3 residues: CASSLGSGRGEAFF. The CDR3 DNA sequence: TGCGCCAGCAGCTTGGGGAGCGGGAGAGGTGAAGCTTTCTTT. The variable domain in full, completed from reference TRBV5-1 and TRBJ1-1, reads KAGVTQTPRYLIKTRGQQVTLSCSPISGHRSVSWYQQTPGQGLQFLFEYFSETQRNKGNFPGRFSGRQFSNSRSEMNVSTLELGDSALYLCASSLGSGRGEAFFGQGTRLTVV.

This chain uses TRBV7-9 with TRBJ2-7; D call uncertain. CDR1 is SEHNR, CDR2 FQNEAQ, per germline (reference sequence). The CDR3 is made up of 11 amino acids. With 1 base removed from V and 6 bases from J, the gap between germline ends came to 4 bases. CDR3 nucleotide sequence: TGTGCCAGCAGCTTAGGGCTCGAGCAGTACTTC. Protein sequence: CASSLGLEQYF.

V and J are TRBV5-1 and TRBJ2-3; D is unclear. The V end was cut by 4 bases, the J end by 6 bases, with 15 bases between. Germline-derived CDR1 and CDR2 are SGHRS and YFSETQ. CDR3 length: 14 amino acids. DNA for the CDR3: TGCGCCAGCAGCGCCGAGGATCCCTGGGATACGCAGTATTTT. Its protein is CASSAEDPWDTQYF.

V is TRBV19 and J is TRBJ1-5; D uncertain. Germline V gives CDR1 LNHDA, CDR2 SQIVND (reference sequence). The CDR3 spans 16 residues. V was cut by 3 bases and J by 2 bases, with 14 bases left in between. The CDR3 is CASSMPRPTGNQPQHF. Written as DNA, the CDR3 is TGTGCCAGTAGTATGCCCCGCCCTACGGGCAATCAGCCCCAGCATTTT. Looking up the rest from reference TRBV19 and TRBJ1-5 gives the full variable domain: DGGITQSPKYLFRKEGQNVTLSCEQNLNHDAMYWYRQDPGQGLRLIYYSQIVNDFQKGDIAEGYSVSREKKESFPLTVTSAQKNPTAFYLCASSMPRPTGNQPQHFGDGTRLSIL.